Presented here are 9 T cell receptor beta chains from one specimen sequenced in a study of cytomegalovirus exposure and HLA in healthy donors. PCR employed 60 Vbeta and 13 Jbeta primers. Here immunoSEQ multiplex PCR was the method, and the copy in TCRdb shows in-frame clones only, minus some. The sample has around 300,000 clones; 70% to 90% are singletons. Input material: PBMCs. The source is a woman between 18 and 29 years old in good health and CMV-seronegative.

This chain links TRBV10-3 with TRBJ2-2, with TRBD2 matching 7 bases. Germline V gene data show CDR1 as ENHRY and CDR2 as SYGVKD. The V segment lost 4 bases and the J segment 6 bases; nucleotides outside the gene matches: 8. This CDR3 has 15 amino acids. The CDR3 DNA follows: TGTGCCATCAGTGGGGGCGTAGGGAGGGCCGGGGAGCTGTTTTTT. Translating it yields CAISGGVGRAGELFF.

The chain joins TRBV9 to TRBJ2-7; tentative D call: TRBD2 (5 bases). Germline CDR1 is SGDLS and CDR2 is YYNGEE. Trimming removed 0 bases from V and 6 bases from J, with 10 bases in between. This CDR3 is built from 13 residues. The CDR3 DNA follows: TGTGCCAGCAGCGTAGTAGGAGGACCCGAGCAGTACTTC. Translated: CASSVVGGPEQYF.

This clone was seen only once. CDR3 in DNA: TGTGCCATCAGAGCAGGGGGCCGAGACTACAATGAGCAGTTCTTC. Protein product: CAIRAGGRDYNEQFF. The V and J genes are TRBV10-3 and TRBJ2-1; the match to TRBD1 covers 8 bases. The CDR3 is 15 amino acids. Germline V CDR1 and CDR2: ENHRY, SYGVKD. Trimming at V came to 6 bases and at J to 3 bases, leaving 7 bases not matched to a gene.

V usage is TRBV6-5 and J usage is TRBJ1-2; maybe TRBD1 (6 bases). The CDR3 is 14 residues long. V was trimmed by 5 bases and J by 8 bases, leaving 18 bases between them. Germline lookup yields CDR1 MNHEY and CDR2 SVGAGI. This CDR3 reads CASSLQQGRYGYTF. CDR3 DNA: TGTGCCAGCAGTCTCCAACAGGGAAGGTACGGCTACACCTTC.

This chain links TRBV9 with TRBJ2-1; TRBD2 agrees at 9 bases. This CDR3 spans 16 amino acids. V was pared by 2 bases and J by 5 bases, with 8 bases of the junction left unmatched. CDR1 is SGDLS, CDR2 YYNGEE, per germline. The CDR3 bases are TGTGCCAGCAGCGTCGATCGAGCGGGGGGCAACAATGAGCAGTTCTTC. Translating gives CASSVDRAGGNNEQFF.

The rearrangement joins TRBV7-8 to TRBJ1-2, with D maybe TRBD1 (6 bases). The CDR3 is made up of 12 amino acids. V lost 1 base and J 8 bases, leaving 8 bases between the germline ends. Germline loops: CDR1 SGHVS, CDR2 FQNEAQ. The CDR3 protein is CASSLVGAGYTF. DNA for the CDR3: TGTGCCAGCAGCTTAGTGGGGGCGGGCTACACCTTC.

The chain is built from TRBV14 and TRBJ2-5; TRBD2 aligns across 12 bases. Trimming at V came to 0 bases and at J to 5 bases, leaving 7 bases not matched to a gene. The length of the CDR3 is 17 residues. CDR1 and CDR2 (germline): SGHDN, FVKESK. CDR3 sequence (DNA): TGTGCCAGCAGCCAAGAGTTCCTAGCGGGGGGGTTGGAGACCCAGTACTTC. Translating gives CASSQEFLAGGLETQYF.

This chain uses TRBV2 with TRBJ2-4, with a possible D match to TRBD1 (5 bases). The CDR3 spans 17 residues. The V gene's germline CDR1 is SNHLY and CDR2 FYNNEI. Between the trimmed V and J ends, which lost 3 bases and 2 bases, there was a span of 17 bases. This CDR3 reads CASSDSQGFLTKNIQYF. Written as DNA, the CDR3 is TGTGCCAGCAGTGACTCCCAGGGATTTCTAACCAAAAACATTCAGTACTTC.

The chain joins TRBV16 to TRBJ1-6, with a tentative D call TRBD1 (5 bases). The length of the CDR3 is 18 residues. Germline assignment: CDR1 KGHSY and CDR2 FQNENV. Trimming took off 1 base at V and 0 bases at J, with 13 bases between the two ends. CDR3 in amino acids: CASSQYYGGASYNSPLHF. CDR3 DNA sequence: TGTGCCAGCAGCCAATATTACGGGGGTGCCTCCTATAATTCACCCCTCCACTTT.